This is a list of T cell receptor beta chains from one sample in a study of response to subunit inactivated influenza vaccine. TCRdb itself ran the RT-PCR reads through MiXCR, one entry per CDR3 protein. This sample has approximately 300,000 distinct CDR3 sequences, with roughly 22% found just once. The starting material was PBMCs from blood, obtained 21 months after vaccination. The receptor set was obtained from a man aged 45 to 75 who received an inactivated influenza vaccine. The CDR3 runs from the conserved cysteine through the conserved F or W. Fields, in order: clone size, D gene, V gene, J gene, CDR3 DNA, CDR3 protein. D genes are given only for firm matches. Only part of the rows carry a size: once, few, many, or a class if the clone is expanded.

>many|NA|TRBV6-1|TRBJ1-5
TGTGCCAGCAGCCAATACGGGACTACTGTCAGCAATCAGCCCCAGCATTTT
CASSQYGTTVSNQPQHF
>few|TRBD1|TRBV10-3|TRBJ1-2
TGTGCCATCAGTGAGTCGAGTCGAACAGGGGGCAACTATGGCTACACCTTC
CAISESSRTGGNYGYTF
>NA|NA|TRBV19|TRBJ1-5
TGTGCCAGTAACTCTAATAATCTTGGCCAGCCCCAGCATTTT
CASNSNNLGQPQHF
>NA|NA|TRBV20-1|TRBJ1-6
TGCAGTGCTAGACGAGGGGCTTTATCCTCTTATAATTCACCCCTCCACTTT
CSARRGALSSYNSPLHF
>few|TRBD2|TRBV28|TRBJ2-3
TGTGCCAGCAGTTTATTAGGACTAGCGGGAGCCGGAACAGATACGCAGTATTTT
CASSLLGLAGAGTDTQYF
>NA|NA|TRBV5-4|TRBJ2-7
TGTGCCAGCAGCTTGGATTTAACCTACGAGCAGTACTTC
CASSLDLTYEQYF
>NA|NA|TRBV28|TRBJ2-5
TGTGCCAGCATGGGGGAGACCCAGTACTTC
CASMGETQYF
>few|NA|TRBV5-5|TRBJ2-5
TGTGCCAGCAGCTTGGTGCAGGGGGGACAAGAGACCCAGTACTTC
CASSLVQGGQETQYF
>NA|TRBD1|TRBV3-1|TRBJ1-2
TGTGCCAGCAGCTACCGGGACAGCCATGGCTACACCTTC
CASSYRDSHGYTF
>NA|TRBD2|TRBV27|TRBJ2-3
TGTGCCAGCAGTTTATTGGCTAGCGGGACCAGCACAGATACGCAGTATTTT
CASSLLASGTSTDTQYF
>few|NA|TRBV12-3/TRBV12-4|TRBJ1-1
TGTGCCAGCACCTCAAGGGGGACCCAGAACACTGAAGCTTTCTTT
CASTSRGTQNTEAFF
>few|NA|TRBV2|TRBJ2-7
TGTGCCAGCAGTCTGGATGCCGAGCAGTACTTC
CASSLDAEQYF
>few|NA|TRBV20-1|TRBJ1-2
TGCAGTGCTAGAGTGGGCGCTCAGGGGTCCTATGGCTACACCTTC
CSARVGAQGSYGYTF
>NA|NA|TRBV7-8|TRBJ1-2
TGTGCCAGCAGCTTAGGACACACGGCGCGCGGCTACACCTTC
CASSLGHTARGYTF
>few|NA|TRBV12-3/TRBV12-4|TRBJ2-2
TGTGCCAGCAGCCCTACAGGGCCCACCGGGGAGCTGTTTTTT
CASSPTGPTGELFF
>NA|NA|TRBV11-2|TRBJ2-3
TGTGCCAGCAGCTTAATTCCACGCACAGATACGCAGTATTTT
CASSLIPRTDTQYF
>NA|NA|TRBV4-1|TRBJ2-7
TGCGCCAGCAGCCAAGATAATGTCGAACCCTACGAGCAGTACTTC
CASSQDNVEPYEQYF
>NA|TRBD1|TRBV3-1|TRBJ2-1
TGTGCCAGCAGCCAACCGGGACAGGGTGGAAATGAGCAGTTCTTC
CASSQPGQGGNEQFF
>many|NA|TRBV12-3/TRBV12-4|TRBJ1-3
TGTGCCAGCAGCCTCCATTGGATGGCTGGAAACACCATATATTTT
CASSLHWMAGNTIYF